This is a list of T cell receptor beta chains from one sample in a study of cytomegalovirus exposure and HLA in healthy donors. Only in-frame clones appear in the TCRdb table, and some are missing; sequencing was by immunoSEQ multiplex PCR. Here the sample spans about 280,000 clones, roughly 89% being singletons. The sample consisted of PBMCs. These receptors all stem from a woman aged 18-30 years in good health and CMV-seronegative. Each CDR3 is given with its conserved first and last residue.

CASSLSWGGEGTEAFF	TRBV27	TRBJ1-1
CASSLGQGTAGNTIYF	TRBV11-2	TRBJ1-3
CASSLGRGDTQYF	TRBV7-8	TRBJ2-3
CASSETGWNTEAFF	TRBV2	TRBJ1-1
CASSLSSGDRSYEQYF	TRBV4-1	NA
CASSSQGLGDYEQYF	TRBV27	TRBJ2-7
CASSPLGWTGGNQPQHF	TRBV7-8	TRBJ1-5
CASSFSRGVSTYEQYF	TRBV27	TRBJ2-7
CASSLRLPGETQYF	TRBV11-3	TRBJ2-5
CASSPPGLAGSTDTQYF	TRBV5-1	TRBJ2-3
CASSVHPGGGWNEQYF	TRBV7-6	TRBJ2-7
CASSAGTGGYEQYF	TRBV19	TRBJ2-7
CASSKQGGTEAFF	TRBV5-4	TRBJ1-1
CASSSGTSGGETQYF	TRBV7-6	TRBJ2-5
CASSGGLAGNNEQFF	TRBV2	TRBJ2-1
CASREVAPGSYEQYF	TRBV6-1	TRBJ2-7
CASSGRDRGEENTGELFF	TRBV5-5	TRBJ2-2
CASSFTGLYGYTF	TRBV5-4	TRBJ1-2
CASHPTTTDTQYF	TRBV27	TRBJ2-3
CASSIQGQGDSPLHF	TRBV19	TRBJ1-6
CAISEPAYRDGTEAFF	TRBV10-3	TRBJ1-1
CASSSGQFYEQYF	TRBV7-9	TRBJ2-7
CASSLLGGGYNEQFF	TRBV27	TRBJ2-1
CASSSGTEAFF	TRBV11-2	TRBJ1-1
CASSTGLAKETQYF	TRBV7-8	TRBJ2-5
CASSPPSKSYNEQFF	TRBV5-1	TRBJ2-1